The 12 T cell receptor beta chains presented below share a single source sample, sequenced in a study of human T cells and chemical hapten exposure. Noted time point: patch test 1, 2 weeks after DPC sensitization. Treatment in this sample: therapeutic diphenylcyclopropenone sensitization with weekly scalp DPC. TCRdb passed the RACE reads through MiXCR, listing each CDR3 protein once. The sample shows about 99,000 distinct CDR3 sequences, 12% of them seen only once. The sequencing here drew on whole blood, taken in connection with sensitization to the hapten diphenylcyclopropenone (DPC). The receptor source for this set is a woman between 40 and 50 years old with alopecia areata. Some clones in this sample may be carry-over from other donors' samples.

The J gene is TRBJ2-5, the V gene TRBV20-1; 8 nucleotides line up with TRBD2. Losses at the gene ends were 6 bases for V and 2 bases for J; bases not matched to a gene: 11. This CDR3 spans 15 amino acids. Germline CDR1 is DFQATT and CDR2 is SNEGSKA (reference sequence). The CDR3 nucleotides are TGCAGTGCGCAACCGTATAGCGGGAATCAAGAGACCCAGTACTTC. Its translation: CSAQPYSGNQETQYF.

This chain joins TRBV12-3 or TRBV12-4 and TRBJ2-5; D gene ambiguous. CDR3 length: 12 amino acids. Deletions cut 6 bases from V and 5 bases from J, with 10 bases between. CDR3 residues: CASRRTGETQYF. In DNA, the CDR3 is TGTGCCAGCAGACGAACTGGGGAGACCCAGTACTTC.

This clonotype was picked up many times. V usage is TRBV4-1 and J usage is TRBJ1-4; D gene ambiguous. CDR3 length: 17 amino acids. The germline V and J ends were trimmed by 5 bases and 6 bases, with 22 bases remaining between them. Germline CDR1 and CDR2: MGHRA and YSYEKL. Written as DNA, the CDR3 is TGCGCCAGCAGCGTGAGGGTAGGCACACCGAAGCATGAAAAACTGTTTTTT. Its translation is CASSVRVGTPKHEKLFF.

In its sample, this clonotype was seen a few times. The chain has TRBV7-2 and TRBJ2-1; D is possibly TRBD2 (6 bases). Trimming stripped 2 bases from V and 3 bases from J, with 11 bases between. Germline-derived CDR1 and CDR2 are SGHTA and FQGNSA. The CDR3 has 15 amino acids. The CDR3 coding sequence is TGTGCCAGCAGCTTATGGGCGGGACTCTACAATGAGCAGTTCTTC. This codes for CASSLWAGLYNEQFF.

The genes are TRBV7-9 and TRBJ2-1; no firm D call. Deletions cut 1 base from V and 6 bases from J, with 7 bases between. Per the germline V gene, CDR1 is SEHNR and CDR2 is FQNEAQ (reference sequence). CDR3 length: 13 residues. This CDR3 reads CASSLEGGNEQFF. CDR3 DNA sequence: TGTGCCAGCAGCTTAGAGGGCGGCAATGAGCAGTTCTTC.

This clonotype has a handful of counts. The genes are TRBV5-6 and TRBJ1-1; D not resolved. Trimming removed 1 base at V and 11 bases at J, with 12 bases between. CDR3 length equals 12 residues. The germline gives CDR1 SGHDT, CDR2 YYEEEE. In DNA, the CDR3 is TGTGCCAGCAGCTTGCCAGACGCCTCGGCTTTCTTT. Translation gives CASSLPDASAFF.

This clonotype was observed a handful of times. The chain uses TRBV7-2 and TRBJ1-6; 7 bases fit TRBD1. Looked up from germline, CDR1 is SGHTA and CDR2 is FQGNSA. The length of the CDR3 is 15 residues. The V segment lost 2 bases and the J segment 11 bases; nucleotides outside the gene matches: 9. CDR3 loop: CASSLMTGSGAPLHF. In DNA, the CDR3 is TGTGCCAGCAGCTTAATGACAGGGTCAGGGGCACCCCTCCACTTT.

The rearrangement joins TRBV28 to TRBJ2-2, with 7 bases aligning to TRBD1. Germline loops: CDR1 MDHEN, CDR2 SYDVKM. V gave up 4 bases and J gave up 3 bases; unmatched junction bases: 5. CDR3 length: 15 residues. The CDR3 bases are TGTGCCAGCAGTTCTGACAGGGCGTACACCGGGGAGCTGTTTTTT. Protein sequence: CASSSDRAYTGELFF.

This clonotype has just a few counts. This rearrangement joins TRBV6-1 to TRBJ2-3, with D hard to call. This CDR3 is 15 amino acids long. Germline V lookup: CDR1 MNHNS, CDR2 SASEGT. The V gene lost 4 bases and the J gene lost 2 bases, with 13 bases spanning the gap. The CDR3 reads CASSVGILNTDTQYF. The CDR3 DNA follows: TGTGCCAGCAGTGTTGGCATTCTAAACACAGATACGCAGTATTTT.

This chain connects TRBV28 to TRBJ2-6; possibly TRBD1 for D (5 bases). Germline CDR1 MDHEN, CDR2 SYDVKM. The length of the CDR3 is 15 residues. V shed 5 bases and J shed 6 bases, with 14 bases lying between them. This CDR3 reads CASSKLQGEANVLTF. CDR3 in DNA: TGTGCCAGCAGTAAATTGCAAGGGGAGGCCAACGTCCTGACTTTC.

The chain joins TRBV20-1 to TRBJ1-4; no definite D call. Germline V gives CDR1 DFQATT, CDR2 SNEGSKA (reference sequence). Trimming took off 3 bases at V and 8 bases at J, with 19 bases between the two ends. CDR3 size: 15 residues. CDR3 loop: CSASRVTTGMEKLFF. The CDR3 region has the DNA TGCAGTGCTAGTCGTGTCACCACGGGAATGGAAAAACTGTTTTTT.

J is TRBJ2-2 and V is TRBV7-3, with a possible D match to TRBD2 (6 bases). Germline CDR1 reads SGHTA; CDR2 reads FQGTGA. V was shortened by 5 bases and J by 2 bases, with 9 bases between the two germline ends. The CDR3 loop spans 14 amino acids. The CDR3 DNA follows: TGTGCCAGCAGCCGCGGGGCTAACACCGGGGAGCTGTTTTTT. It is translated as CASSRGANTGELFF.